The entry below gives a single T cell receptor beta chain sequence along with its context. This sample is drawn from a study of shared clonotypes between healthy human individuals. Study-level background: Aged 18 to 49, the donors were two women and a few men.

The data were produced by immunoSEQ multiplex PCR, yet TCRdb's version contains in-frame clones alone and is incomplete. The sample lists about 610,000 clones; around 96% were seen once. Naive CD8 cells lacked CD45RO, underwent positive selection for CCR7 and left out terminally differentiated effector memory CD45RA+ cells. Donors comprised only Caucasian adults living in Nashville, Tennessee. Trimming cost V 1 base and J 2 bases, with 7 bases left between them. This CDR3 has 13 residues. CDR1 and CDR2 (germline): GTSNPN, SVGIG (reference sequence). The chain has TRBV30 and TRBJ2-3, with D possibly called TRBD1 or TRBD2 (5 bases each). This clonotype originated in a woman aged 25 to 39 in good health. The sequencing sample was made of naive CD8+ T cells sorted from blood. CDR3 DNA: TGTGCCTGGAGTGGGGGGAACACAGATACGCAGTATTTT. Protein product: CAWSGGNTDTQYF.